This is a list of T cell receptor beta chains from one sample in a study of T cell changes during pregnancy in multiple sclerosis. TCRdb keeps only in-frame clones here, not all; method: immunoSEQ multiplex PCR. The sample includes about 100,000 clones, approximately 90% of them seen just once. This sample comprised peripheral blood, obtained after pregnancy. The receptors shown here come from a female donor with multiple sclerosis, enrolled in a pregnancy study. CDR3s include the opening cysteine and the closing phenylalanine or tryptophan. Each record gives: J gene, V gene, clone size, CDR3 protein. For some rows the clone size is stated as once, few or many, or as a class when expanded; others skip it.

>TRBJ2-1|TRBV25-1|NA
CASLKERSSYNEQFF
>TRBJ1-1|TRBV5-1|NA
CASSLGGTTHTEAFF
>TRBJ1-2|TRBV5-1|NA
CASSLEGAKTNYGYTF
>TRBJ1-1|TRBV19|NA
CASSIDQGLTTEAFF
>TRBJ2-5|TRBV5-1|NA
CASSADTKETQYF
>TRBJ1-5|TRBV27|few
CASSWTPYSNQPQHF
>TRBJ2-5|TRBV2|NA
CASLRSVRETQYF
>TRBJ1-2|TRBV29-1|NA
CSVEDGDRYF
>TRBJ2-1|TRBV15|NA
CATSRAPSGAIEQFF
>TRBJ1-4|TRBV11-2|NA
CASSPRTGTNEKLFF
>TRBJ2-2|TRBV4-2|NA
CASSGGAYNTGELFF
>TRBJ2-7|TRBV20-1|NA
CSARVLYEQYF
>TRBJ1-1|TRBV7-8|NA
CASSLVGGERTEAFF
>TRBJ2-2|TRBV5-4|NA
CASSPRQQTSFLSNTGELFF
>TRBJ1-6|TRBV9|once
CASSVGGGANSPLHF
>TRBJ2-3|TRBV18|NA
CASSPSGRDTDTQYF
>TRBJ1-2|TRBV4-2|once
CASSHEQGANYGYTF
>TRBJ2-3|TRBV13|NA
CASSLRGGGADTQYF
>TRBJ2-7|TRBV7-3|once
CASSRGTGEGYEQYF
>TRBJ1-4|TRBV7-6|NA
CASSSTTGLPLEKLFF
>TRBJ1-6|TRBV25-1|NA
CASSEESSYNSPLHF
>TRBJ1-2|TRBV27|NA
CASSWGQGYGYTF
>TRBJ2-1|TRBV21-1|NA
CASSCRWNEQFF
>TRBJ2-7|TRBV9|NA
CASSPTGGEQYF
>TRBJ2-7|TRBV2|NA
CASSARGGEWSYEQYF
>TRBJ2-3|TRBV6-4|few
CASSDSTSGGDTQYF
>TRBJ2-1|TRBV6-6|once
CASSYTGMGYNEQFF
>TRBJ2-2|TRBV5-1|NA
CASSPRGSTGELFF
>TRBJ1-1|TRBV7-9|NA
CASSLRGSNTEAFF
>TRBJ2-7|TRBV28|NA
CASGVRLGGSSYEQYF
>TRBJ1-1|TRBV30|once
CAWSVRNTEAFF
>TRBJ2-6|TRBV7-3|NA
CASSLDGGQGANVLTF
>TRBJ2-1|TRBV4-1|NA
CASSQESGGGNEQFF
>TRBJ1-2|TRBV11-2|NA
CASSLRGGQGRVGYTF
>TRBJ2-1|TRBV5-1|NA
CASSLDSLLAGEYEQFF
>TRBJ1-1|TRBV19|NA
CASSIDLRTSEAFF
>TRBJ2-7|TRBV4-2|NA
CASSPGTGAYEQYF
>TRBJ1-2|TRBV11-2|NA
CASSLAPGSNYGYTF
>TRBJ1-1|TRBV27|few
CASSSAGGTEAFF
>TRBJ1-3|TRBV7-2|NA
CASSTLDSGNTIYF
>TRBJ2-1|TRBV13|NA
CASSLGSSGGLGNEQFF
>TRBJ1-2|TRBV13|NA
CASSLGGGWVGNGYTF
>TRBJ2-5|TRBV5-4|NA
CASSGKGTSGGPYRETQYF
>TRBJ2-2|TRBV30|NA
CAWSVRQTNTGELFF
>TRBJ1-2|TRBV6-5|few
CASSYLPPGHGYTF
>TRBJ1-1|TRBV7-9|NA
CASSTSQGTEAFF
>TRBJ1-1|TRBV5-1|NA
CASREQPTEAFF
>TRBJ1-5|TRBV2|NA
CASSSEQGWNQPQHF
>TRBJ2-1|TRBV6-6|NA
CASSYSIGTELF
>TRBJ2-5|TRBV29-1|NA
CSVALSGETQYF
>TRBJ2-2|TRBV16|NA
CASSQLTANTGELFF
>TRBJ1-2|TRBV7-3|NA
CASSSGTNYGYTF
>TRBJ1-6|TRBV18|few
CASSPRGENSPLHF
>TRBJ1-3|TRBV7-6|NA
CASSQDRGVGNTIYF
>TRBJ2-7|TRBV6-1|NA
CASSDRTAGYEQYF